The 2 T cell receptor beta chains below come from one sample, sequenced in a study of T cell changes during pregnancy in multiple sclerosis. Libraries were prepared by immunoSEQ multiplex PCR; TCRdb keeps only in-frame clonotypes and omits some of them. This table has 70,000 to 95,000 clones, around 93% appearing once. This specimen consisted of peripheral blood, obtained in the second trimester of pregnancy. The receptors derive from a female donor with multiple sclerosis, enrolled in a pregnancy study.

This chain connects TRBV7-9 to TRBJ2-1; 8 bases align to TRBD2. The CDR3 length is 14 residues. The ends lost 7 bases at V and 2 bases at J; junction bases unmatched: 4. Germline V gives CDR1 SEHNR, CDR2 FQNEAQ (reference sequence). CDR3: CASMAGGPYNEQFF. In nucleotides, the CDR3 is TGTGCCAGCATGGCGGGGGGACCCTACAATGAGCAGTTCTTC. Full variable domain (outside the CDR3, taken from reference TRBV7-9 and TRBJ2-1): DTGVSQNPRHKITKRGQNVTFRCDPISEHNRLYWYRQTLGQGPEFLTYFQNEAQLEKSRLLSDRFSAERPKGSFSTLEIQRTEQGDSAMYLCASMAGGPYNEQFFGPGTRLTVL.

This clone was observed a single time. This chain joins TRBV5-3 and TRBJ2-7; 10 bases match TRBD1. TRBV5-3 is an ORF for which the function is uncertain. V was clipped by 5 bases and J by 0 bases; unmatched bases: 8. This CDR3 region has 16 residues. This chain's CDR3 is CARRHRDRGLSYEQYF. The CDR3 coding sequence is TGTGCCAGAAGACACCGGGACAGGGGCCTCTCCTACGAGCAGTACTTC.